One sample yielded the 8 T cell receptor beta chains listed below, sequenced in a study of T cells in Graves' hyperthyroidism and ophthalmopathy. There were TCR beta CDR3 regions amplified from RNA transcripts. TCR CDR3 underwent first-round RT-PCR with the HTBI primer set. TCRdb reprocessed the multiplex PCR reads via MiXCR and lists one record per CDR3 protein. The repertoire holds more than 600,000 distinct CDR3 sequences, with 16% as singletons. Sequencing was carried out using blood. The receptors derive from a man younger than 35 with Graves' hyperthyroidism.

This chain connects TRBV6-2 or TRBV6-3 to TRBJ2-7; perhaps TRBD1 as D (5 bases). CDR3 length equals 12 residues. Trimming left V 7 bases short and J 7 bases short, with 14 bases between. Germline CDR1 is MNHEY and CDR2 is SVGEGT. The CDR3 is CASTTYGAEQYF. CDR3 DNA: TGTGCCAGCACCACTTATGGGGCGGAGCAGTACTTC.

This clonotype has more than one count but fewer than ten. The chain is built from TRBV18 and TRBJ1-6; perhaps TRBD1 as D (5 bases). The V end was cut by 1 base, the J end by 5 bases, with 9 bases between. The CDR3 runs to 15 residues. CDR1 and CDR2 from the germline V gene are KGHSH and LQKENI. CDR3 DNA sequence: TGTGCCAGCTCACCACAGGGGCCAAATAATTCACCCCTCCACTTT. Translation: CASSPQGPNNSPLHF.

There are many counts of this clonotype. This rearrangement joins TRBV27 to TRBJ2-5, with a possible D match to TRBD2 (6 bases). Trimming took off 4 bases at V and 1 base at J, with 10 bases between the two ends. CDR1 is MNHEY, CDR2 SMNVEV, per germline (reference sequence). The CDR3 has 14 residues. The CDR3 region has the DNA TGTGCCAGCAGTTGGGGGGTGGCCCAAGAGACCCAGTACTTC. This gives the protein CASSWGVAQETQYF.

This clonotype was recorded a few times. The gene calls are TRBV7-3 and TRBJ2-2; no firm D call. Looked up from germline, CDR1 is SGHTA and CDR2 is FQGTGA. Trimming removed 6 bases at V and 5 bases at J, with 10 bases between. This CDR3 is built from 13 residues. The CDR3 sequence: CASRLGRTGELFF. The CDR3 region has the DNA TGTGCCAGCAGACTCGGACGGACCGGGGAGCTGTTTTTT. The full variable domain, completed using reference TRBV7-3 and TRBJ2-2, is GAGVSQTPSNKVTEKGKYVELRCDPISGHTALYWYRQSLGQGPEFLIYFQGTGAADDSGLPNDRFFAVRPEGSVSTLKIQRTERGDSAVYLCASRLGRTGELFFGEGSRLTVL.

The CDR3 coding sequence is TGTGCCACCCAAAGGGTCGGAGAGACCCAGTACTTC. Amino acid sequence: CATQRVGETQYF. This chain connects TRBV7-2 to TRBJ2-5; D remains ambiguous. This CDR3 region has 12 residues. Germline V gives CDR1 SGHTA, CDR2 FQGNSA. Deletions cut 10 bases from V and 4 bases from J, with 13 bases between.

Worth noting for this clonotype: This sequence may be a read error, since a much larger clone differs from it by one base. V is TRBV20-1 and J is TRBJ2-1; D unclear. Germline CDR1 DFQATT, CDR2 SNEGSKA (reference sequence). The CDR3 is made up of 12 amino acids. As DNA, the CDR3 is TGCAGTGCTAGGCTTGTCTACGATGAGCAGTTCTTC. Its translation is CSARLVYDEQFF.

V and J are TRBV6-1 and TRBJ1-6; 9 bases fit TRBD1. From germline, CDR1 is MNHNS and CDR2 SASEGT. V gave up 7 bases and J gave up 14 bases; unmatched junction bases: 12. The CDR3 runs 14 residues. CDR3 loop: CASTYTGGASSLHF. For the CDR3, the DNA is TGTGCCAGCACCTACACAGGGGGCGCCTCCTCCCTCCACTTT.

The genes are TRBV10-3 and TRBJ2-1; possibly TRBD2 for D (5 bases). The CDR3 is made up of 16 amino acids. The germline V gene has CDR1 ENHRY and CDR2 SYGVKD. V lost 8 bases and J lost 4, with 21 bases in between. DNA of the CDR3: TGTGCCATCTACCTCCGACGACTAATGATTTACAATGAGCAGTTCTTC. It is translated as CAIYLRRLMIYNEQFF.